These T cell receptor beta chains were read from a single sample in a study of control samples from healthy donors and cancer patients. This table comes from immunoSEQ multiplex PCR, and its TCRdb copy is limited to in-frame clones, with some not included. The sample lists roughly 6,900 clones; less than 85% were seen once. What was sequenced was PBMCs. These receptors came from a man in his sixties or seventies with lung cancer. Each CDR3 is given without its conserved first and last residue.

v_call	j_call	cdr3_length	cdr3_aa
TRBV7-9	TRBJ2-5	13	ATTPTPQGQETQY
TRBV21-1	TRBJ1-2	11	ASPLDLNYGYT
TRBV28	TRBJ1-2	12	ASSPVQGLRGYT
TRBV7-9	TRBJ2-1	11	ASSLVSLAEQF
TRBV11-2	TRBJ1-1	16	ASSLEPRGGSWNTEAF
TRBV5-1	TRBJ2-5	14	ASSLEGTSTQETQY
TRBV6-6	TRBJ2-1	13	ASSYEDRAYNEQF
TRBV7-6	TRBJ1-5	14	ASSLAGRGDNQPQH
TRBV4-1	TRBJ2-2	15	ASSQDISYFNTGELF
TRBV5-8	TRBJ2-3	16	ASSPTSGRAHSTDTQY
TRBV29-1	TRBJ2-2	12	SVEDSNGSGELF
TRBV15	TRBJ2-7	11	ATSLPLSYEQY
TRBV5-4	TRBJ2-3	11	ASSLWGGDTQY
TRBV6-6	TRBJ2-7	11	ASRWGGSYEQY
TRBV9	TRBJ2-3	13	ASSVEDLALDTQY
TRBV6-5	TRBJ1-2	10	ASSYSRGGYT
TRBV5-6	TRBJ1-5	10	ASSLSSGPQH
TRBV7-2	TRBJ1-6	11	ASSLITELPLH
TRBV5-8	TRBJ2-3	14	ASSLGSLGTTDTQY
TRBV29-1	TRBJ2-1	14	SVTAIGTSGRYEQF
TRBV11-2	TRBJ2-3	15	ASSRWTSGSTLDTQY
TRBV18	TRBJ2-7	12	ASSPRGDSYEQY
TRBV4-3	TRBJ1-2	13	ASSQDSTVPYGYT
TRBV5-6	TRBJ2-2	13	ASSLWGAGAGELF
TRBV19	TRBJ1-5	17	ASSIEGVFISDGNQPQH
TRBV7-8	TRBJ1-1	12	ASSLSYMNTEAF
TRBV4-1	TRBJ1-2	13	ASSLGTGTDYGYT
TRBV5-6	TRBJ2-5	13	ASSLSLDPGETQY
TRBV7-8	TRBJ2-1	13	ASSLGQGLYNEQF